This T cell receptor beta chain was sequenced for a study of cytomegalovirus exposure and HLA in healthy donors. V lost 5 bases and J 3 bases, leaving 16 bases between the germline ends. Germline values: CDR1 SGHVS, CDR2 FNYEAQ. The CDR3 loop spans 15 amino acids. Only one count was recorded for this clone. Measured with immunoSEQ multiplex PCR; TCRdb has only the in-frame clones, and not every one. The data contain about 280,000 clones, 65% to 90% of them singletons. This sequence joins TRBV7-6 and TRBJ1-1; tentatively, D is TRBD1 (5 bases). What was sequenced was PBMCs. The receptor was derived from a young woman in good health and CMV-seronegative. DNA for the CDR3: TGTGCCAGCAGCCGGCGGGGCAGGGAGGACACTGAAGCTTTCTTT. Its protein product is CASSRRGREDTEAFF. Looking up the rest from reference TRBV7-6 and TRBJ1-1 gives the full variable domain: GAGVSQSPRYKVTKRGQDVALRCDPISGHVSLYWYRQALGQGPEFLTYFNYEAQQDKSGLPNDRFSAERPEGSISTLTIQRTEQRDSAMYRCASSRRGREDTEAFFGQGTRLTVV.